Below, 3 T cell receptor beta chains from the same sample are listed, as sequenced in a study of OX40 agonist ivuxolimab in advanced cancers. Libraries were prepared by immunoSEQ multiplex PCR; TCRdb keeps only in-frame clonotypes and omits some of them. The profile shows just over 90,000 clones, approximately 94% of them singletons. The source material was CD4+ or CD8+ T cells sorted from blood, sampled in a trial of the OX40 agonist ivuxolimab. These receptor sequences come from an adult with an advanced solid tumor such as melanoma, head and neck, liver or kidney cancer.

The chain couples TRBV18 to TRBJ1-5; D gene ambiguous. Germline V lookup: CDR1 KGHSH, CDR2 LQKENI. There are 16 residues in the CDR3. Trimming took off 3 bases at V and 0 bases at J, with 12 bases between the two ends. For the CDR3, the DNA is TGTGCCAGCTCACCTGCACGACCTTATAGCAATCAGCCCCAGCATTTT. This sequence encodes CASSPARPYSNQPQHF.

This clone was counted a single time. The rearrangement uses TRBV20-1 and TRBJ2-3, with unresolved D. V gave up 6 bases and J gave up 5 bases, with 6 bases separating them. Looked up from germline, CDR1 is DFQATT and CDR2 is SNEGSKA (reference sequence). The CDR3 runs 10 residues. CDR3 amino acids: CSAGLDTQYF. The CDR3 coding sequence is TGCAGTGCCGGTTTAGATACGCAGTATTTT.

The chain recombines TRBV19 with TRBJ2-1, with D uncertain. V was clipped by 3 bases and J by 4 bases, with 7 bases between them. This CDR3 is 13 amino acids long. Germline values: CDR1 LNHDA, CDR2 SQIVND (reference sequence). The CDR3: CASSISEYNEQFF. The CDR3 DNA reads as TGTGCCAGTAGTATTTCGGAGTACAATGAGCAGTTCTTC.